The rows below give T cell receptor beta chains drawn from one sample of a study of blood T cells in healthy people across ages. Via MiXCR, TCRdb re-called the 5' RACE reads, giving one row per CDR3 protein. This sample has hundreds of thousands of distinct CDR3 sequences, with roughly 32% found just once. Sequencing was carried out using blood. The receptor set was obtained from a woman of 80 years or more in good health. The CDR3 runs from the conserved cysteine through the conserved F or W. A D gene is named only where the DNA matches it firmly. Clone size is shown for a subset of rows, as once, few, many or a class of expanded clone.

clone_size	cdr3_length	j_call	v_call	d_call	cdr3_aa	cdr3_nt
many	14	TRBJ2-1	TRBV5-1	TRBD1	CASSFGQGANEQFF	TGCGCCAGCAGCTTCGGACAGGGGGCAAATGAGCAGTTCTTC
NA	13	TRBJ1-4	TRBV4-3	NA	CASSQEIWTGVFF	TGCGCCAGCAGCCAAGAGATTTGGACGGGGGTGTTTTTT
few	14	TRBJ1-5	TRBV29-1	NA	CSVSDSAGNQPQHF	TGCAGCGTTTCGGACAGCGCAGGCAATCAGCCCCAGCATTTT
many	15	TRBJ2-2	TRBV7-9	TRBD2	CASSLTSGLAGELFF	TGTGCCAGCAGCTTAACTAGCGGTTTGGCCGGGGAGCTGTTTTTT
NA	15	TRBJ2-3	TRBV27	TRBD2	CASSELAGDVDTQYF	TGTGCCAGCAGTGAACTAGCGGGCGATGTAGATACGCAGTATTTT
many	15	TRBJ2-5	TRBV5-1	TRBD2	CASSFISGGQETQYF	TGCGCCAGCAGCTTTATTAGCGGGGGCCAAGAGACCCAGTACTTC
many	17	TRBJ1-1	TRBV4-1	TRBD1	CASSQDPQGAQKTEAFF	TGCGCCAGCAGCCAAGATCCCCAGGGGGCTCAGAAAACTGAAGCTTTCTTT
many	13	TRBJ1-5	TRBV5-5	NA	CASSGTYNQPQHF	TGTGCCAGCAGCGGGACCTACAATCAGCCCCAGCATTTT
NA	13	TRBJ1-5	TRBV28	NA	CASSDRPNQPQHF	TGTGCCAGCTCGGACCGGCCCAATCAGCCCCAGCATTTT
many	13	TRBJ2-7	TRBV30	NA	CAWRPTGAYEQYF	TGTGCCTGGAGACCCACTGGGGCCTACGAGCAGTACTTC
NA	17	TRBJ2-3	TRBV7-2	TRBD2	CASSLVRLAAHADTQYF	TGTGCCAGCAGCTTAGTACGGCTAGCGGCCCATGCGGATACGCAGTATTTT
many	14	TRBJ1-2	TRBV9	NA	CASSALETNYGYTF	TGTGCCAGCAGCGCCTTGGAAACTAACTATGGCTACACCTTC
NA	14	TRBJ2-1	TRBV7-2	TRBD2	CASSLGGLANEQFF	TGTGCCAGCAGCTTAGGGGGACTAGCCAATGAGCAGTTCTTC
few	14	TRBJ1-6	TRBV20-1	NA	CSARAVRPYSPLHF	TGCAGTGCTAGAGCGGTACGGCCTTATTCACCCCTCCACTTT
many	13	TRBJ1-5	TRBV5-1	NA	CASSLSRGQPQHF	TGCGCCAGCAGCTTGTCAAGGGGTCAGCCCCAGCATTTT
NA	15	TRBJ2-2	TRBV5-1	NA	CASSLRTQDTGELFF	TGCGCCAGCAGCTTGAGAACTCAGGACACCGGGGAGCTGTTTTTT
many	17	TRBJ2-1	TRBV6-2/TRBV6-3	TRBD1	CASSPRGTGGSYNEQFF	TGTGCCAGCAGCCCCCGAGGGACAGGGGGCTCCTACAATGAGCAGTTCTTC
many	19	TRBJ2-1	TRBV4-2	TRBD2	CASSHSGTSGGAKYNEQFF	TGTGCCAGCAGCCATTCTGGGACTAGCGGGGGGGCTAAGTACAATGAGCAGTTCTTC
few	14	TRBJ2-5	TRBV3-1	NA	CASSQGVVSETQYF	TGTGCCAGCAGCCAAGGGGTAGTCTCTGAGACCCAGTACTTC
many	15	TRBJ2-5	TRBV5-6	NA	CASSSEDQGQETQYF	TGTGCCAGCAGCTCGGAGGACCAGGGACAAGAGACCCAGTACTTC
NA	12	TRBJ1-1	TRBV6-6	TRBD1	CASSDRGQQAFF	TGTGCCAGCAGTGACAGGGGCCAACAAGCTTTCTTT
many	15	TRBJ2-7	TRBV4-2	NA	CASSQEGTAIYEQYF	TGTGCCAGCAGCCAAGAAGGGACTGCTATCTACGAGCAGTACTTC
few	15	TRBJ2-7	TRBV7-2	TRBD2	CASSLALAVPYEQYF	TGTGCCAGCAGCTTAGCCCTAGCGGTACCCTACGAGCAGTACTTC
many	13	TRBJ1-2	TRBV20-1	NA	CSARDGLGGGYTF	TGCAGTGCTAGAGATGGGTTAGGAGGCGGCTACACCTTC
few	12	TRBJ1-1	TRBV29-1	TRBD1	CSAGTGSQVAFF	TGCAGCGCAGGGACAGGGTCCCAAGTAGCTTTCTTT
many	13	TRBJ2-1	TRBV19	NA	CASSTGVRYEQFF	TGTGCCAGTAGTACAGGGGTTCGGTATGAGCAGTTCTTC
NA	13	TRBJ1-1	TRBV10-3	NA	CAITGSINTEAFF	TGTGCCATCACGGGCTCCATTAACACTGAAGCTTTCTTT
NA	12	TRBJ2-1	TRBV4-2	NA	CASRGGLAEQFF	TGTGCCAGCAGGGGGGGGCTAGCGGAGCAGTTCTTC
many	13	TRBJ2-1	TRBV7-3	NA	CASSPQGRNEQFF	TGTGCCAGCAGCCCCCAGGGGCGCAATGAGCAGTTCTTC
many	16	TRBJ2-1	TRBV4-3	TRBD2	CASSQERAGARPEQFF	TGCGCCAGCAGCCAAGAGAGAGCGGGGGCCCGTCCGGAGCAGTTCTTC
many	14	TRBJ2-3	TRBV20-1	NA	CSARDPIVTDTQYF	TGCAGTGCTAGAGACCCCATAGTCACAGATACGCAGTATTTT
many	12	TRBJ2-3	TRBV29-1	NA	CSVEKQADTQYF	TGCAGCGTTGAGAAGCAGGCAGATACGCAGTATTTT
few	14	TRBJ2-7	TRBV20-1	NA	CSARDSPSSYEQYF	TGCAGTGCTAGAGATAGTCCGAGCAGCTACGAGCAGTACTTC
many	15	TRBJ2-3	TRBV5-6	TRBD1	CASSLRTGLLYTQYF	TGTGCCAGCAGCTTGAGGACAGGGCTGTTGTATACGCAGTATTTT
many	14	TRBJ1-2	TRBV20-1	TRBD1	CSAPRGQGAKGYTF	TGCAGTGCCCCGAGGGGACAGGGGGCGAAAGGCTACACCTTC
many	14	TRBJ1-2	TRBV7-2	NA	CASSFDKGAYGYTF	TGTGCCAGCAGCTTCGACAAAGGGGCTTACGGCTACACCTTC
NA	17	TRBJ2-6	TRBV6-2/TRBV6-3	NA	CASFFSGHPSGANVLTF	TGTGCCAGCTTCTTTTCGGGACACCCCTCTGGGGCCAACGTCCTGACTTTC